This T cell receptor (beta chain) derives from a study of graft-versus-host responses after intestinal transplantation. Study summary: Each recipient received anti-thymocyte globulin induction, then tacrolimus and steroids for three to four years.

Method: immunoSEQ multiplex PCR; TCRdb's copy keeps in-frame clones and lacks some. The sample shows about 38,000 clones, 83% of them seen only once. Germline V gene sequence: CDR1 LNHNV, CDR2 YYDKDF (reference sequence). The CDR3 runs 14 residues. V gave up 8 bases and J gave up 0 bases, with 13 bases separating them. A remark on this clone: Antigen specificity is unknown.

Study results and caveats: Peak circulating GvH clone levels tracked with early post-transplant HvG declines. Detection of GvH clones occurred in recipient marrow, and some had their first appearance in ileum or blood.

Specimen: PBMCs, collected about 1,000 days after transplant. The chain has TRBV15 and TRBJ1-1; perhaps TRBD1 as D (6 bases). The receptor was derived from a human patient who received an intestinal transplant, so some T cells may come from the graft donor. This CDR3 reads CATARDTMNTEAFF. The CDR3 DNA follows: TGTGCCACCGCGAGGGACACAATGAACACTGAAGCTTTCTTT.